This is a list of T cell receptor beta chains from one sample in a study of blood T cell repertoires in COVID-19. The repertoire was sequenced with immunoSEQ multiplex PCR; TCRdb's copy has only in-frame clones and lacks some. Counted here are 90,000 to 100,000 clones, approximately 82% occurring once; the ten biggest clones make up approximately 10%. Sequenced material: peripheral blood. These receptor sequences come from a man between 65 and 79 years old with active or convalescent COVID-19. Each CDR3 is given with its conserved first and last residue. D genes are given only for firm matches. A row's size may be missing; if present it is once, few, many or a size class.

d_call: TRBD2; v_call: TRBV9; j_call: TRBJ2-2; clone_size: .; cdr3_nt: TGTGCCAGCAGCGACGGAGGACTAGCGGGGGAAGGGGAGCTGTTTTTT; cdr3_aa: CASSDGGLAGEGELFF
d_call: .; v_call: TRBV9; j_call: TRBJ2-3; clone_size: .; cdr3_nt: TGTGCCAGCAGCGTAGTAGGGGGAGCTTCAGATACGCAGTATTTT; cdr3_aa: CASSVVGGASDTQYF
d_call: .; v_call: TRBV30; j_call: TRBJ2-7; clone_size: .; cdr3_nt: TGTGCCTGGAGTTGGACAGATACCTACGAGCAGTACTTC; cdr3_aa: CAWSWTDTYEQYF
d_call: TRBD1; v_call: TRBV19; j_call: TRBJ2-2; clone_size: .; cdr3_nt: TGTGCCAGTAGTTACAGGGGCGGCGGGGAGCTGTTTTTT; cdr3_aa: CASSYRGGGELFF
d_call: TRBD1; v_call: TRBV4-1; j_call: TRBJ1-1; clone_size: once; cdr3_nt: TGCGCCAGCAGCCAGGCCCAGGGGGCCGGTGAAGCTTTCTTT; cdr3_aa: CASSQAQGAGEAFF
d_call: TRBD1; v_call: TRBV19; j_call: TRBJ1-2; clone_size: .; cdr3_nt: TGTGCCAGTACCCCGGGGACAGCTAACTATGGCTACACCTTC; cdr3_aa: CASTPGTANYGYTF
d_call: .; v_call: TRBV5-4; j_call: TRBJ2-1; clone_size: .; cdr3_nt: TGTGCCAGCAGCTCCCCTACCCGCTCCTACAATGAGCAGTTCTTC; cdr3_aa: CASSSPTRSYNEQFF
d_call: .; v_call: TRBV7-9; j_call: TRBJ2-1; clone_size: .; cdr3_nt: TGTGCCAGCCACCCCCGGGGAGTTGAGCAGTTCTTC; cdr3_aa: CASHPRGVEQFF
d_call: .; v_call: TRBV3-1/TRBV3-2; j_call: TRBJ1-2; clone_size: many; cdr3_nt: TGTGCCAGCAGCCGGTCGGTCCTAGCTAACTATGGCTACACCTTC; cdr3_aa: CASSRSVLANYGYTF
d_call: .; v_call: TRBV5-8; j_call: TRBJ2-1; clone_size: .; cdr3_nt: TGTGCCAGCAGCTTGCCGGGGTTAAGAGATGAGCAGTTCTTC; cdr3_aa: CASSLPGLRDEQFF
d_call: TRBD2; v_call: TRBV5-1; j_call: TRBJ2-1; clone_size: .; cdr3_nt: TGCGCCAGCAGCTTCGGCGGGGGGGCACATGAGCAGTTCTTC; cdr3_aa: CASSFGGGAHEQFF
d_call: .; v_call: TRBV10-3; j_call: TRBJ2-7; clone_size: .; cdr3_nt: TGTGCCATCCGAAGGGGCTCCTACGAGCAGTACTTC; cdr3_aa: CAIRRGSYEQYF
d_call: TRBD2; v_call: TRBV3-1/TRBV3-2; j_call: TRBJ2-5; clone_size: .; cdr3_nt: TGTGCCAGCAGCCAAGGAACGCTAGCGGGGGCGCAAGAGACCCAGTACTTC; cdr3_aa: CASSQGTLAGAQETQYF
d_call: TRBD2; v_call: TRBV18; j_call: TRBJ2-7; clone_size: .; cdr3_nt: TGTGCCAGCTCACCACGTGGGAGCGGGGGGCTCTCCTACGAGCAGTACTTC; cdr3_aa: CASSPRGSGGLSYEQYF
d_call: TRBD1; v_call: TRBV7-3; j_call: TRBJ2-1; clone_size: .; cdr3_nt: TGTGCCAGCAGCCTGAGGGACAGCCAATACAATGAGCAGTTCTTC; cdr3_aa: CASSLRDSQYNEQFF
d_call: .; v_call: TRBV30; j_call: TRBJ1-1; clone_size: .; cdr3_nt: TGTGCCTCCAGGGTTTCCCTCACGGACACTGAAGCTTTCTTT; cdr3_aa: CASRVSLTDTEAFF
d_call: TRBD2; v_call: TRBV4-1; j_call: TRBJ2-3; clone_size: .; cdr3_nt: TGCGCCAGCAGCGCCGGGACTAGCGGAACAGATACGCAGTATTTT; cdr3_aa: CASSAGTSGTDTQYF
d_call: .; v_call: TRBV30; j_call: TRBJ1-6; clone_size: few; cdr3_nt: TGTGCCTGGAATATATTCAGGGGCAGAGCCAATTCACCCCTCCACTTT; cdr3_aa: CAWNIFRGRANSPLHF
d_call: TRBD2; v_call: TRBV7-7; j_call: TRBJ2-1; clone_size: once; cdr3_nt: TGTGCTAGCAGCTCCGGGGGGAGCTCCTACAATGAGCAGTTCTTC; cdr3_aa: CASSSGGSSYNEQFF
d_call: .; v_call: TRBV7-8; j_call: TRBJ2-5; clone_size: .; cdr3_nt: TGTGCCAGCAGCTTAGGGGGTCCCGGACTGCCCCCGGAGACCCAGTACTTC; cdr3_aa: CASSLGGPGLPPETQYF
d_call: .; v_call: TRBV7-8; j_call: TRBJ1-3; clone_size: .; cdr3_nt: TGTGCCAGCAGCTTAAGGGCACAGGGCATTGGAAACACCATATATTTT; cdr3_aa: CASSLRAQGIGNTIYF
d_call: .; v_call: TRBV11-3; j_call: TRBJ1-2; clone_size: .; cdr3_nt: TGTGCCAGCAGCGGGAACTACAGAACAGGCTATGGCTACACCTTC; cdr3_aa: CASSGNYRTGYGYTF
d_call: .; v_call: TRBV14; j_call: TRBJ1-2; clone_size: .; cdr3_nt: TGTGCCAGCAGCCAAGATCACGGCAGGGGCTATGGCTACACCTTC; cdr3_aa: CASSQDHGRGYGYTF
d_call: .; v_call: TRBV5-4; j_call: TRBJ2-1; clone_size: .; cdr3_nt: TGTGCCAGCAGCCGGAATAGCCCCGGGTATGAGCAGTTCTTC; cdr3_aa: CASSRNSPGYEQFF
d_call: .; v_call: TRBV7-2; j_call: TRBJ2-7; clone_size: few; cdr3_nt: TGTGCCAGCAGCTTAGCGGGGCTTAGCCTTGAGCAGTACTTC; cdr3_aa: CASSLAGLSLEQYF
d_call: .; v_call: TRBV6-5; j_call: TRBJ1-2; clone_size: .; cdr3_nt: TGTGCCAGCAGTTACCAAGGAGGGGCCGGCTATGGCTACACCTTC; cdr3_aa: CASSYQGGAGYGYTF
d_call: .; v_call: TRBV20-1; j_call: TRBJ1-1; clone_size: few; cdr3_nt: TGCAGTGCTAGTCGGGGATTGGTGCAAACTGAAGCTTTCTTT; cdr3_aa: CSASRGLVQTEAFF
d_call: .; v_call: TRBV19; j_call: TRBJ1-1; clone_size: .; cdr3_nt: TGTGCCAGTAGGGGGGCCCTTAATGGGCGGAGAAACACTGAAGCTTTCTTT; cdr3_aa: CASRGALNGRRNTEAFF
d_call: .; v_call: TRBV5-4; j_call: TRBJ1-3; clone_size: .; cdr3_nt: TGTGCCAGCAGCTTGGGCGGGTACAGCCCTGGAAACACCATATATTTT; cdr3_aa: CASSLGGYSPGNTIYF
d_call: .; v_call: TRBV7-9; j_call: TRBJ2-1; clone_size: .; cdr3_nt: TGTGCCAGCAGCTTAGTAGGGAGCTCCTACAATGAGCAGTTCTTC; cdr3_aa: CASSLVGSSYNEQFF
d_call: .; v_call: TRBV1; j_call: TRBJ1-5; clone_size: once; cdr3_nt: TGCACCAGCAGCCAAGAAGGCAGGGGAGGCAATCAGCCCCAGCATTTT; cdr3_aa: CTSSQEGRGGNQPQHF
d_call: .; v_call: TRBV7-8; j_call: TRBJ2-7; clone_size: .; cdr3_nt: TGTGCCAGCAGCTTATTTGGCGGGTGGAACGAGCAGTACTTC; cdr3_aa: CASSLFGGWNEQYF
d_call: .; v_call: TRBV2; j_call: TRBJ1-6; clone_size: .; cdr3_nt: TGTGCCAGCAGTGAAATGGGTACAGTGAATTCACCCCTCCACTTT; cdr3_aa: CASSEMGTVNSPLHF
d_call: TRBD1; v_call: TRBV12-5; j_call: TRBJ2-3; clone_size: .; cdr3_nt: TGTGCTAGTGGACCGGGACAGCCCGGCACAGATACGCAGTATTTT; cdr3_aa: CASGPGQPGTDTQYF
d_call: TRBD1; v_call: TRBV29-1; j_call: TRBJ1-3; clone_size: .; cdr3_nt: TGCAGCGCTACAGGGGTAGCTGGAAACACCATATATTTT; cdr3_aa: CSATGVAGNTIYF
d_call: .; v_call: TRBV9; j_call: TRBJ2-1; clone_size: .; cdr3_nt: TGTGCCAGCAGCGTAACCGGCAATGAGCAGTTCTTC; cdr3_aa: CASSVTGNEQFF
d_call: .; v_call: TRBV6-1; j_call: TRBJ1-4; clone_size: .; cdr3_nt: TGTGCCAGCAGTGAAGCCGGGGTAAATGAAAAACTGTTTTTT; cdr3_aa: CASSEAGVNEKLFF
d_call: TRBD1; v_call: TRBV9; j_call: TRBJ1-5; clone_size: .; cdr3_nt: TGTGCCAGCAGCGCAGGGGGGAGAAGCAATCAGCCCCAGCATTTT; cdr3_aa: CASSAGGRSNQPQHF
d_call: TRBD1; v_call: TRBV30; j_call: TRBJ1-4; clone_size: .; cdr3_nt: TGTGCCTGGCCGGTGGGGGACAGGGTGTTTCTTGCAACTAATGAAAAACTGTTTTTT; cdr3_aa: CAWPVGDRVFLATNEKLFF
d_call: .; v_call: TRBV19; j_call: TRBJ1-1; clone_size: .; cdr3_nt: TGTGCCAGTAGTAAGGCAGGGGCCCTGAACACTGAAGCTTTCTTT; cdr3_aa: CASSKAGALNTEAFF
d_call: .; v_call: TRBV9; j_call: TRBJ2-7; clone_size: .; cdr3_nt: TGTGCCAGCAGCGTAGAGGGGTTCGGATCTGACGAGCAGTACTTC; cdr3_aa: CASSVEGFGSDEQYF